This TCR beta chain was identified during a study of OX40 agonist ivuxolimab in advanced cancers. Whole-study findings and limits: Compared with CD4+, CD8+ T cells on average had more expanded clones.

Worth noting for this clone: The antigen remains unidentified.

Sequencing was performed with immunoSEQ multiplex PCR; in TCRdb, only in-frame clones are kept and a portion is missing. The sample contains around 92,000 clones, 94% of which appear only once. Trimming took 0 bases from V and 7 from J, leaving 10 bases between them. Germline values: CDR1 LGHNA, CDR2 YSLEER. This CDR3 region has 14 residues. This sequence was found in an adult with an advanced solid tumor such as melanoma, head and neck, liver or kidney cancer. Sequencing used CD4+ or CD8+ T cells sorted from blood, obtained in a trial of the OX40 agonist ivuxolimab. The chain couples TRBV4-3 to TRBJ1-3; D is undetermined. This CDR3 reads CASSQDLGGNTIYF. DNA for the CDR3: TGCGCCAGCAGCCAAGATCTGGGCGGGAACACCATATATTTT.